These 15 T cell receptor beta chains share one sample of origin, sequenced in a study of T cell responses to AZD1222 COVID-19 vaccine. Profiled with immunoSEQ multiplex PCR; TCRdb holds only in-frame clones, not every one. Seen here are fewer than 120,000 clones, 88% observed once, and the top ten hold over 1.5%. This specimen was peripheral blood, taken on day 0 of AZD1222 vaccination. Every receptor here comes from an adult in good health.

The rearrangement links TRBV4-1 to TRBJ1-2; D is possibly TRBD1 (5 bases). The germline CDR1 and CDR2 sequences are MGHRA and YSYEKL. This CDR3 is built from 16 residues. With 1 base removed from V and 2 bases from J, the gap between germline ends came to 14 bases. CDR3 sequence (DNA): TGCGCCAGCAGCCAAGGGTACGCAGGGTTAAACTATGGCTACACCTTC. This translates into CASSQGYAGLNYGYTF.

V gene TRBV3-1 (or the pseudogene TRBV3-2) combines with J gene TRBJ1-1, with D uncertain. There are 15 residues in the CDR3. The V gene lost 4 bases and the J gene lost 4 bases, with 16 bases spanning the gap. Germline CDR1 reads LGHDT; CDR2 reads YNNKEL (reference sequence). CDR3 coding DNA: TGTGCCAGCAGCCGCCACGGTGAAGCCGGCACTGAAGCTTTCTTT. It codes for CASSRHGEAGTEAFF.

The rearrangement uses TRBV4-1 and TRBJ1-2, with 7 bases matching TRBD1. V was clipped by 0 bases and J by 4 bases; unmatched bases: 5. CDR1 MGHRA and CDR2 YSYEKL come from the germline V gene. The CDR3 has 15 residues. In DNA form, the CDR3 reads TGCGCCAGCAGCCAAGATGAGGGGGCGGCCTATGGCTACACCTTC. This translates into CASSQDEGAAYGYTF.

This chain uses TRBV2 with TRBJ1-2, with TRBD1 matching 9 bases. Unmatched junction bases numbered 16, after V lost 5 bases and J lost 6 bases. CDR1 is SNHLY and CDR2 is FYNNEI in the germline V gene. The CDR3 spans 17 residues. The CDR3 sequence is CASSMRTGVSQGHGYTF. CDR3 in DNA: TGTGCCAGCAGTATGCGGACAGGGGTCTCTCAGGGGCATGGCTACACCTTC.

A remark on this clone: Additional DNA sequences in this sample encode the identical CDR3. This chain uses TRBV5-1 with TRBJ2-7; either TRBD1 or TRBD2 may fit D (6 bases each). Germline loops: CDR1 SGHRS, CDR2 YFSETQ. CDR3 length: 13 residues. The V end lost 5 bases, the J end lost 3 bases, and 12 bases lay between the germline ends. Here the CDR3 reads CASRTGGGYEQYF. CDR3 coding DNA: TGCGCCAGCAGAACAGGAGGGGGCTACGAGCAGTACTTC.

V is TRBV5-1 and J is TRBJ2-7, with 10 bases identical to TRBD1. The V gene's germline CDR1 is SGHRS and CDR2 YFSETQ. The CDR3 length is 17 residues. Trimming at V came to 3 bases and at J to 4 bases, leaving 13 bases not matched to a gene. The CDR3 sequence: CASSSPGQGIGGYEQYF. The DNA of the CDR3 is TGCGCCAGCAGCTCCCCGGGACAGGGGATAGGGGGTTACGAGCAGTACTTC.

The chain joins TRBV11-2 to TRBJ1-6; perhaps TRBD1 as D (5 bases). Per germline, CDR1 SGHAT and CDR2 FQNNGV. V was trimmed by 1 base and J by 6 bases, leaving 13 bases between them. The CDR3 has 16 residues. The CDR3 sequence: CASSLAIGTGNSPLHF. In DNA form, the CDR3 reads TGTGCCAGCAGCTTAGCCATCGGGACGGGTAATTCACCCCTCCACTTT.

This clone turned up a few times. The J gene is TRBJ1-4, the V gene TRBV6-5; D possibly corresponds to TRBD1 (5 bases). Trimming stripped 6 bases from V and 11 bases from J, with 13 bases between. This CDR3 is built from 12 residues. The germline CDR1 and CDR2 sequences are MNHEY and SVGAGI. The CDR3 DNA reads TGTGCCAGCAGACCGGACGGGGGGAAACTGTTTTTT. Amino acid sequence: CASRPDGGKLFF.

The genes are TRBV9 and TRBJ1-1; D not certain. The CDR3 loop spans 14 amino acids. Trimming pared 4 bases from V and 2 bases from J, leaving 12 bases between. CDR1 is SGDLS and CDR2 is YYNGEE in the germline V gene. The CDR3 coding sequence is TGTGCCAGCAGCCCCCGTGCGGACAACACTGAAGCTTTCTTT. This translates into CASSPRADNTEAFF.

This chain joins TRBV7-9 and TRBJ2-7; TRBD1 aligns across 7 bases. This CDR3 comprises 14 residues. V was clipped by 5 bases and J by 4 bases; unmatched bases: 8. The V gene's germline CDR1 is SEHNR and CDR2 FQNEAQ (reference sequence). CDR3 amino acids: CASSTPGTAYEQYF. CDR3 nucleotides: TGTGCCAGCAGCACCCCCGGGACAGCATACGAGCAGTACTTC.

The chain uses TRBV5-5 and TRBJ2-3; D might be TRBD2 (6 bases). Per the germline V gene, CDR1 is SGHKS and CDR2 is YYEKEE (reference sequence). CDR3 size: 16 residues. Trimming stripped 4 bases from V and 0 bases from J, with 15 bases between. Written as DNA, the CDR3 is TGTGCCAGCAGCACCTGGACTACCGCTAGCACAGATACGCAGTATTTT. Translation gives CASSTWTTASTDTQYF.

The chain employs TRBV4-1 and TRBJ1-3; 7 bases align to TRBD1. J gave up 6 bases and V 4 bases, and 6 bases lay outside the gene matches. The CDR3 covers 14 residues. Germline V CDR1 and CDR2: MGHRA, YSYEKL. The CDR3 DNA is TGCGCCAGCAGCCTGGGACAGTCGACAAACACCATATATTTT. This translates into CASSLGQSTNTIYF.

The gene calls are TRBV19 and TRBJ1-2; 8 bases are a match to TRBD1. CDR3 length: 13 amino acids. V trimming: 5 bases; J trimming: 6 bases; junction bases outside the gene matches: 5. CDR1 is LNHDA and CDR2 is SQIVND in the germline V gene (reference sequence). For the CDR3, the DNA is TGTGCCAGTAGTTCGACAGGGGTGGATGGCTACACCTTC. This encodes CASSSTGVDGYTF.

The table lists this clone with a count of one. The chain uses TRBV30 and TRBJ1-2, with D possibly being TRBD1 (6 bases). The ends were cut back, 0 bases at V and 8 bases at J, with 13 bases in the middle. Germline loops: CDR1 GTSNPN, CDR2 SVGIG (reference sequence). The CDR3 covers 13 residues. CDR3 DNA: TGTGCCTGGAGTGTCGACAGGCTCAGGGGCTACACCTTC. Encoded protein: CAWSVDRLRGYTF.

The chain is built from TRBV5-6 and TRBJ2-7, with TRBD1 matching 7 bases. V shed 4 bases, J shed 3 bases, and the junction held 7 bases outside the gene matches. There are 14 residues in the CDR3. The germline gives CDR1 SGHDT, CDR2 YYEEEE. The CDR3 here is CASSRRQGNYEQYF. The CDR3, as DNA: TGTGCCAGCAGCCGCCGACAGGGAAACTACGAGCAGTACTTC. Full variable domain (remainder filled in from reference TRBV5-6 and TRBJ2-7): DAGVTQSPTHLIKTRGQQVTLRCSPKSGHDTVSWYQQALGQGPQFIFQYYEEEERQRGNFPDRFSGHQFPNYSSELNVNALLLGDSALYLCASSRRQGNYEQYFGPGTRLTVT.